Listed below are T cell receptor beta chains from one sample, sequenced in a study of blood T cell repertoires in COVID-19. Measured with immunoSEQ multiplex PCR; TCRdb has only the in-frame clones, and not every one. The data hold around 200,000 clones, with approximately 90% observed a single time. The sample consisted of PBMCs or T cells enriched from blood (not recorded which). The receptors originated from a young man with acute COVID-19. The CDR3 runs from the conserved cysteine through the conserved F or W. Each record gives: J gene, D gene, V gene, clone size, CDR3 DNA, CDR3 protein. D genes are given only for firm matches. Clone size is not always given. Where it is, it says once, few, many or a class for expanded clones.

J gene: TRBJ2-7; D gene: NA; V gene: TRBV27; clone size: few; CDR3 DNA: TGTGCCAGCAACCCAGGGAATACCTACGAGCAGTACTTC; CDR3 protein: CASNPGNTYEQYF
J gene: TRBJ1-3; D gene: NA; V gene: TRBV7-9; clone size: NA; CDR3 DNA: TGTGCCAGCAGCTTCCCTCTATCTGGAAACACCATATATTTT; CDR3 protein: CASSFPLSGNTIYF
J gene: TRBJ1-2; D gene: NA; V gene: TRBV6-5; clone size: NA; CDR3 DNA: TGTGCCAGCACCACAACCACCGAAGGCGACAATGGCTACACCTTC; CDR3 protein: CASTTTTEGDNGYTF
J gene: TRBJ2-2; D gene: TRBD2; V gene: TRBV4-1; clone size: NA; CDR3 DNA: TGCGCCAGCAGCCAACCCGGGGGGGGCACCGGGGAGCTGTTTTTT; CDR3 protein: CASSQPGGGTGELFF
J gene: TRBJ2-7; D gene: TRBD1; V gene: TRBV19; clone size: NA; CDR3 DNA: TGTGCCAGTGGAGAAGGACAGGGGACTACCTACGAGCAGTACTTC; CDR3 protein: CASGEGQGTTYEQYF
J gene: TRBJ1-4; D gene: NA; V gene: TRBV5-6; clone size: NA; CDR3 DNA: TGTGCCAGCAGCTTGGCCGTCCGGTCGGAAAAACTGTTTTTT; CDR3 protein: CASSLAVRSEKLFF
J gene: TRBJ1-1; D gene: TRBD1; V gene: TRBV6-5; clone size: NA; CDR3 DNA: TGTGCCAGCAGAAGACAGGGATTGAACACTGAAGCTTTCTTT; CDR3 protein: CASRRQGLNTEAFF
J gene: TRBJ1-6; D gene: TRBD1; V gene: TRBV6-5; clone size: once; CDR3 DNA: TGTGCCAGCAGCCACAGGGGAAATTCACCCCTCCACTTT; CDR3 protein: CASSHRGNSPLHF
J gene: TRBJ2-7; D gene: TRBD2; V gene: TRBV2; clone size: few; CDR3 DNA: TGTGCCAGCAGCGAGCCCGGGACTAGCGGGTACGAGCAGTACTTC; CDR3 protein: CASSEPGTSGYEQYF
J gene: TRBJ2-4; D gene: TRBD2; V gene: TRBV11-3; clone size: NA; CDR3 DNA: TGTGCCAGCAGCCCCCGGACTAGCGGGAACTCCGGGGACATTCAGTACTTC; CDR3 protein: CASSPRTSGNSGDIQYF
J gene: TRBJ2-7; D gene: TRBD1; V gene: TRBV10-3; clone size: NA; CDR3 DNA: TGTGCCGTCCAAGGGGGGGACAGGGCCTACGAGCAGTACTTC; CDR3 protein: CAVQGGDRAYEQYF
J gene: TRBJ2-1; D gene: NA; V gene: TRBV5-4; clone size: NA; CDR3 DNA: TGTGCCAGCAGCTCCCCGGCCACGACAGGTGAGACCTACAATGAGCAGTTCTTC; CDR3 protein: CASSSPATTGETYNEQFF
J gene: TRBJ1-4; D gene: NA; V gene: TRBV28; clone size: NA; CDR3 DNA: TGTGCCAGCGGTCAGGTTAATGAAAAACTGTTTTTT; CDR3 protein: CASGQVNEKLFF
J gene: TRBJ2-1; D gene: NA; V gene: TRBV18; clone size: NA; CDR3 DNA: TGTGCCAGCTCACCATCTTACAATGAGCAGTTCTTC; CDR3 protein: CASSPSYNEQFF
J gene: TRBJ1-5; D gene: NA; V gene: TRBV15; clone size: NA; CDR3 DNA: TGTGCCACCAGCAGAGATCGTTGGCAGGGGCTTCCGAATCAGCCCCAGCATTTT; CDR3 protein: CATSRDRWQGLPNQPQHF